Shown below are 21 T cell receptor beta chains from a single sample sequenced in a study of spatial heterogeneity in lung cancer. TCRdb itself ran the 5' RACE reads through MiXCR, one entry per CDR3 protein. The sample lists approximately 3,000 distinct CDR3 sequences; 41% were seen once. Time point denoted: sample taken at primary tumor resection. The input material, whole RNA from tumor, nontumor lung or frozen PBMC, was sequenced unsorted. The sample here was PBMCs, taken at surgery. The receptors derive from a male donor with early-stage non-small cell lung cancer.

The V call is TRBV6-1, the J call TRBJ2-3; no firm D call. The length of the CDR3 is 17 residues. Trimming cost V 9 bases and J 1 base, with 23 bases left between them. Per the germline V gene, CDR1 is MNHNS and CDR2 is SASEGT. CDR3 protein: CASNARHPDQGTDTQYF. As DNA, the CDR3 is TGTGCCAGTAACGCTCGACACCCAGATCAGGGCACAGATACGCAGTATTTT.

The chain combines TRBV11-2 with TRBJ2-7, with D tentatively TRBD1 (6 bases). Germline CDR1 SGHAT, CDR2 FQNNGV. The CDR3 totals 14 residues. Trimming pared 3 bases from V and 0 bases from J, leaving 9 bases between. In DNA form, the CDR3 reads TGTGCCAGCAGCTTGGGACACCTCTCCTACGAGCAGTACTTC. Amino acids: CASSLGHLSYEQYF.

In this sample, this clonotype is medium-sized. CDR3 DNA sequence: TGCAGTGCTAGAGATAACAGGGTTAACACTGAAGCTTTCTTT. As protein: CSARDNRVNTEAFF. The V gene is TRBV20-1, the J gene TRBJ1-1, with D maybe TRBD1 (6 bases). Trimming stripped 0 bases from V and 2 bases from J, with 10 bases between. The V gene's germline CDR1 is DFQATT and CDR2 SNEGSKA (reference sequence). The CDR3 loop spans 14 amino acids.

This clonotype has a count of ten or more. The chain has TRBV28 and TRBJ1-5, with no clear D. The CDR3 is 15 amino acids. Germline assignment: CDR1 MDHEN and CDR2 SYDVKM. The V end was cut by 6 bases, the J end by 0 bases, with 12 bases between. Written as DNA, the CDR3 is TGTGCCAGCAGGCCGACACTTTATAGCAATCAGCCCCAGCATTTT. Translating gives CASRPTLYSNQPQHF.

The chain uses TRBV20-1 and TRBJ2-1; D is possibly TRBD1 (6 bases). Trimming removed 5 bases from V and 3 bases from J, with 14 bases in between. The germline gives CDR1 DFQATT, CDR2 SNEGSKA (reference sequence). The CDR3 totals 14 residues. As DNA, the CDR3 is TGCAGTGCTCAAGGGGGAAGAGGCTACAATGAGCAGTTCTTC. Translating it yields CSAQGGRGYNEQFF.

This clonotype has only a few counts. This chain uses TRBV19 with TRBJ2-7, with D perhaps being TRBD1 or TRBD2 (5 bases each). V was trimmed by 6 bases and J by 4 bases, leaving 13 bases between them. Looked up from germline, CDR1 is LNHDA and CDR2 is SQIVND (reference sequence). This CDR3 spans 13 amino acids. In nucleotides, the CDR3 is TGTGCCAGTAGCCCTGGGACGCCATACGAGCAGTACTTC. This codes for CASSPGTPYEQYF.

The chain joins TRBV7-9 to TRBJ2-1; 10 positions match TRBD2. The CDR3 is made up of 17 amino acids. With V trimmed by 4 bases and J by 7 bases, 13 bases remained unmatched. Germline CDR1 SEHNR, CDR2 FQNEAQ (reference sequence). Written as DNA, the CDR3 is TGTGCCAGCAGCTCCCGGAGCCTAGCGGGGGCCAGGAATGAGCAGTTCTTC. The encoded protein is CASSSRSLAGARNEQFF.

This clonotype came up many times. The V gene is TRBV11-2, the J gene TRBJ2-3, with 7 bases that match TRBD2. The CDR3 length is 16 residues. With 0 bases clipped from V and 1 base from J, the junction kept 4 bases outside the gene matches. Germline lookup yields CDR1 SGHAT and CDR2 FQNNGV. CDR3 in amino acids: CASSLDPSGRTDTQYF. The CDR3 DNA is TGTGCCAGCAGCTTAGATCCTAGCGGCCGCACAGATACGCAGTATTTT.

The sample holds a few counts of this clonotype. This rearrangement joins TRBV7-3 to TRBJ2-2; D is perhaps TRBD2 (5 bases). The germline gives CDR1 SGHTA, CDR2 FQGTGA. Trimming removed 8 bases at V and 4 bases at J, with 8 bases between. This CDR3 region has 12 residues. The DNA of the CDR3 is TGTGCCAGCGGGAGCAGCACCGGGGAGCTGTTTTTT. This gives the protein CASGSSTGELFF.

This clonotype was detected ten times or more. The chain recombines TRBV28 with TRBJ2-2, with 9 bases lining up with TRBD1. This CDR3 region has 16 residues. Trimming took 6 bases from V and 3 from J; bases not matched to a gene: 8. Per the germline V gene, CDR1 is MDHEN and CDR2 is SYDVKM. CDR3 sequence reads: CASRPTGGRDTGELFF. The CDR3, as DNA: TGTGCCAGCAGACCTACAGGGGGCAGGGACACCGGGGAGCTGTTTTTT.

DNA for the CDR3: TGCAGTGCTAGAGTAGGAGGGGCCGATTACGAGCAGTACTTC. This encodes CSARVGGADYEQYF. The gene calls are TRBV20-1 and TRBJ2-7; TRBD2 is a possible D gene (6 bases). The CDR3 is made up of 14 amino acids. From germline, CDR1 is DFQATT and CDR2 SNEGSKA (reference sequence). V dropped 1 base and J dropped 4 bases, with 14 bases sitting between them.

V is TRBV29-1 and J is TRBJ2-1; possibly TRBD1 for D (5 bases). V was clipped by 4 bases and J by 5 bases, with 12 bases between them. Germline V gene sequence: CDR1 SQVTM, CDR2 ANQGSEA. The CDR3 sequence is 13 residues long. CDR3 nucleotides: TGCAGCGTTGCCGTGGGGCTAAACAATGAGCAGTTCTTC. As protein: CSVAVGLNNEQFF.

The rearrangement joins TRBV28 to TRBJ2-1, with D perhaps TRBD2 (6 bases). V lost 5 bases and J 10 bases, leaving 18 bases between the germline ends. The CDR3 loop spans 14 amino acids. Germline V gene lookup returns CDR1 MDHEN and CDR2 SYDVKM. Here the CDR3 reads CASSPVAEPLEQFF. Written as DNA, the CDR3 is TGTGCCAGCAGTCCCGTAGCGGAACCTCTAGAGCAGTTCTTC.

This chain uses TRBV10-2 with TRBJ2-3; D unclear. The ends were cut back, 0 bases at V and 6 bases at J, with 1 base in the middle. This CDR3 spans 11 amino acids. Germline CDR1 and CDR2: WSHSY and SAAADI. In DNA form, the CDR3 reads TGCGCCAGCAGTGAGTCGGATACGCAGTATTTT. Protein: CASSESDTQYF.

CDR3 region: CASTPSGSDEQYF. DNA of the CDR3: TGTGCCAGCACCCCTAGCGGGAGTGACGAGCAGTACTTC. This chain joins TRBV28 and TRBJ2-7; 10 nucleotides match TRBD2. J gave up 5 bases and V 7 bases, and 5 bases lay outside the gene matches. Germline-derived CDR1 and CDR2 are MDHEN and SYDVKM. The CDR3 has 13 amino acids.

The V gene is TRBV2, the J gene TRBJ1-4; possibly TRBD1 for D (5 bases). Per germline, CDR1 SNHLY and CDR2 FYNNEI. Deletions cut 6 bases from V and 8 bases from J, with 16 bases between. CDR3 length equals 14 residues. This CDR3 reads CASSSGTSGEKLFF. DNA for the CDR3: TGTGCCAGCAGCTCCGGGACGTCGGGGGAAAAACTGTTTTTT.

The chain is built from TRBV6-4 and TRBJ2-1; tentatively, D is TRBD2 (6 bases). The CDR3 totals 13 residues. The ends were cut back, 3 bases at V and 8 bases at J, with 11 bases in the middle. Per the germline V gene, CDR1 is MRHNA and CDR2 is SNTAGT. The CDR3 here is CASSERDFDEQFF. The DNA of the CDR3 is TGTGCCAGCAGTGAGCGGGATTTTGATGAGCAGTTCTTC.

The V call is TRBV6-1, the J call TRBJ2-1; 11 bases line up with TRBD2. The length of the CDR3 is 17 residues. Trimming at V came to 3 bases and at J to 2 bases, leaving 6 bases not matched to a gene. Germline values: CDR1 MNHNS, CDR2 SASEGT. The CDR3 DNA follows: TGTGCCAGCAGTGACCTTAGCGGGAGGGACGCCTACAATGAGCAGTTCTTC. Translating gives CASSDLSGRDAYNEQFF.

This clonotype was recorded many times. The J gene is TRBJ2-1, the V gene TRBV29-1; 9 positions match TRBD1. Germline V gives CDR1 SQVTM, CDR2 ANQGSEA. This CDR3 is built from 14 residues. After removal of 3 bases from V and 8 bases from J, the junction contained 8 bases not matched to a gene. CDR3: CSVEWGTGLDEQFF. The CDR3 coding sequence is TGCAGCGTTGAGTGGGGGACAGGGTTGGATGAGCAGTTCTTC.

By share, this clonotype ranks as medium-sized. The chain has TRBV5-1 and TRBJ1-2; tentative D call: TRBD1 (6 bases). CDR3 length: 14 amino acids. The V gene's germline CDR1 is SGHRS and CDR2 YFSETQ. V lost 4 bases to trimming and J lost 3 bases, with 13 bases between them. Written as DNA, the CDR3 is TGCGCCAGCAGCCCGGACAGACAGCACTATGGCTACACCTTC. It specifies CASSPDRQHYGYTF.

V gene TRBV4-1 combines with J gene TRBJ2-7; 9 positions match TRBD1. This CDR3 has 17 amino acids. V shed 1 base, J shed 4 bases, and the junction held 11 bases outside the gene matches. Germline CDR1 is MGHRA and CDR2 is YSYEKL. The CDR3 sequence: CASSQGAGGQGLYEQYF. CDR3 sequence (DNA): TGCGCCAGCAGCCAAGGGGCCGGGGGACAGGGTTTGTACGAGCAGTACTTC.